Many counts were recorded for the clone carrying this TCR beta chain. The data belong to a study of regulatory T cells in long-lasting Graves disease. The CDR3 totals 13 residues. The V end was cut by 7 bases, the J end by 1 base, with 10 bases between. The germline CDR1 and CDR2 sequences are SNHLY and FYNNEI. In building TCR beta libraries, iRepertoire HTBI primers were used together with Arm-PCR of CDR3 regions. One entry per CDR3 protein results from TCRdb running MiXCR on the multiplex PCR reads. The sample has 550,000 or so distinct CDR3 sequences; around 12% are singletons. Time point here: newly diagnosed GD, antithyroid drugs for less than 3 months. Extracted PBMC RNA gave rise to the TCR library. The sample also formed part of further work on T cells in Graves' hyperthyroidism and ophthalmopathy. That work states: The TCR CDR3 was amplified in a first-round RT-PCR using the HTBI primer set. Ophthalmopathy could be told apart from stable hyperthyroidism with a 13 V-J model.

Sequenced material: peripheral blood mononuclear cells (PBMCs), taken at new diagnosis, from a patient treated with antithyroid drugs. The rearrangement uses TRBV2 and TRBJ1-1; D call uncertain. This sequence was found in a woman in her 30s with Graves disease. The CDR3 nucleotides are TGTGCCAGCACTACACATAAGAACACTGAAGCTTTCTTT. Protein product: CASTTHKNTEAFF.